The 19 T cell receptor beta chains below come from one sample, sequenced in a study of control samples from healthy donors and cancer patients. The method was immunoSEQ multiplex PCR; TCRdb's version includes in-frame clones alone and lacks a portion of them. The sample contains some 20,000 clones, around nine tenths of which appear only once. Sequencing used PBMCs. The receptors originated from a woman aged 60-75 years with head and neck cancer.

This sequence joins TRBV21-1 and TRBJ2-7; the table gives TRBD1 as D, unverified against the DNA. TRBV21-1 is termed a pseudogene. This CDR3 has 16 residues. The CDR3 here is CASSKGQDRGAYEQYF. DNA of the CDR3: TGTGCCAGCAGCAAAGGCCAGGACAGGGGAGCCTACGAGCAGTACTTC.

This chain connects TRBV9 to TRBJ2-1; the D call may be TRBD1 or TRBD2 (5 bases each). CDR1 is SGDLS and CDR2 is YYNGEE in the germline V gene. Trimming shortened V by 0 bases and J by 6 bases, and 13 bases separated the two germline ends. The CDR3 length is 15 residues. For the CDR3, the DNA is TGTGCCAGCAGCGTAGGGGGGAATGAGGGCAATGAGCAGTTCTTC. Translated: CASSVGGNEGNEQFF. The complete variable domain, with remaining parts taken from reference TRBV9 and TRBJ2-1, reads DSGVTQTPKHLITATGQRVTLRCSPRSGDLSVYWYQQSLDQGLQFLIQYYNGEERAKGNILERFSAQQFPDLHSELNLSSLELGDSALYFCASSVGGNEGNEQFFGPGTRLTVL.

This sequence joins TRBV10-3 and TRBJ2-7, with 11 bases matching TRBD2. In germline, CDR1 is ENHRY, CDR2 SYGVKD. V shed 6 bases, J shed 1 base, and the junction held 8 bases outside the gene matches. The CDR3 consists of 16 residues. The CDR3 loop is CAISATGTSGSYEQYF. The CDR3 coding sequence is TGTGCCATCAGCGCTACAGGGACTAGCGGTTCCTACGAGCAGTACTTC.

This clone was seen just once. The J gene is TRBJ2-1, the V gene TRBV7-6, with D tentatively TRBD2 (5 bases). There are 12 residues in the CDR3. Germline CDR1 SGHVS, CDR2 FNYEAQ. The ends were cut back, 7 bases at V and 9 bases at J, with 13 bases in the middle. This chain's CDR3 is CASNSRGSEQFF. The DNA of the CDR3 is TGTGCCAGCAACTCTCGGGGTAGTGAGCAGTTCTTC.

The gene calls are TRBV27 and TRBJ2-7, with D unclear. The germline V gene has CDR1 MNHEY and CDR2 SMNVEV (reference sequence). The ends were cut back, 5 bases at V and 2 bases at J, with 16 bases in the middle. The CDR3 length is 15 residues. CDR3 DNA sequence: TGTGCCAGCAGTACAACTGCGGCACGCACCTACGAGCAGTACTTC. Its protein is CASSTTAARTYEQYF.

J is TRBJ2-2 and V is TRBV3-1 (or the pseudogene TRBV3-2); no reliable D call. The V end lost 5 bases, the J end lost 7 bases, and 5 bases lay between the germline ends. Germline CDR1 and CDR2: LGHDT and YNNKEL (reference sequence). The CDR3 length is 11 residues. The CDR3 nucleotides read TGTGCCAGCAGCGGTCTCGGGGAGCTGTTTTTT. Translating it yields CASSGLGELFF.

This chain uses TRBV7-2 with TRBJ1-5; a possible D gene is TRBD1 (6 bases). This CDR3 is 14 amino acids long. Germline assignment: CDR1 SGHTA and CDR2 FQGNSA. The germline V and J ends were trimmed by 0 bases and 9 bases, with 12 bases remaining between them. CDR3 sequence: CASSLARGAGPQHF. CDR3 DNA sequence: TGTGCCAGCAGCTTAGCCCGGGGGGCGGGGCCCCAGCATTTT.

The rearrangement links TRBV5-6 to TRBJ2-3; D is ambiguous. The V and J ends lost 0 bases and 0 bases respectively, with 8 bases between them. The CDR3 runs 15 residues. Germline loops: CDR1 SGHDT, CDR2 YYEEEE. As DNA, the CDR3 is TGTGCCAGCAGCTTGGACCTATCGAGCACAGATACGCAGTATTTT. Its protein is CASSLDLSSTDTQYF.

The V and J genes are TRBV2 and TRBJ2-5; D unclear. V lost 5 bases and J lost 1, with 5 bases in between. Germline V CDR1 and CDR2: SNHLY, FYNNEI. The CDR3 runs to 12 residues. CDR3 sequence: CASSLVQETQYF. The CDR3 DNA follows: TGTGCCAGCAGTTTAGTCCAAGAGACCCAGTACTTC.

This chain joins TRBV25-1 and TRBJ2-5, with 12 bases matching TRBD2. CDR3 size: 17 residues. The germline V gene encodes CDR1 MGHDK and CDR2 SYGVNS. The ends lost 2 bases at V and 5 bases at J; junction bases unmatched: 9. CDR3 DNA sequence: TGTGCCAGCAGTGAACTTGCGTCTAGCGGGAGGGTTGAGACCCAGTACTTC. It codes for CASSELASSGRVETQYF.

On this clone: The junction differs from germline at one of its ends, possibly a read error. The chain couples TRBV10-2 to TRBJ1-5; D unclear. Germline V gene sequence: CDR1 WSHSY, CDR2 SAAADI. The length of the CDR3 is 17 residues. CDR3 sequence (DNA): TGCGCCAGCGGTGACCTCCGGCGAAATCATAGCAATCAGCCCCAGCATTTT. Translated, it gives CASGDLRRNHSNQPQHF.

The chain combines TRBV11-2 with TRBJ2-3, with D unclear. Germline CDR1 reads SGHAT; CDR2 reads FQNNGV. This CDR3 has 17 residues. The V end lost 2 bases, the J end lost 2 bases, and 17 bases lay between the germline ends. CDR3 coding DNA: TGTGCCAGCAGCTTATTAAAGCTTGTCTTACCCACAGATACGCAGTATTTT. Its protein is CASSLLKLVLPTDTQYF.

The chain carries TRBV6-6 and TRBJ2-5; perhaps TRBD2 as D (5 bases). Germline V gene data show CDR1 as MNHNY and CDR2 as SVGAGI (reference sequence). Trimming took off 1 base at V and 2 bases at J, with 8 bases between the two ends. This CDR3 is 14 amino acids long. The CDR3: CASSYFGKQETQYF. DNA for the CDR3: TGTGCCAGCAGTTACTTCGGGAAGCAAGAGACCCAGTACTTC.

The chain uses TRBV19 and TRBJ2-2, with 7 nucleotides matching TRBD1. CDR1 is LNHDA, CDR2 SQIVND, per germline (reference sequence). Losses at the gene ends were 6 bases for V and 6 bases for J; bases not matched to a gene: 10. The CDR3 extends over 15 amino acids. CDR3 region: CASRPGTVKPGELFF. The CDR3 DNA reads as TGTGCCAGTAGGCCTGGGACAGTAAAACCCGGGGAGCTGTTTTTT.

The chain employs TRBV28 and TRBJ1-2; D might be TRBD1 (6 bases). The CDR3 is made up of 19 amino acids. Per germline, CDR1 MDHEN and CDR2 SYDVKM. Deletions cut 3 bases from V and 4 bases from J, with 27 bases between. The CDR3 sequence is CASSFPSFTHTGGVYGYTF. The CDR3 DNA reads as TGTGCCAGCAGTTTTCCTAGTTTTACCCACACGGGGGGCGTCTATGGCTACACCTTC.

The rearrangement joins TRBV11-1 to TRBJ2-7; 7 bases are shared with TRBD1. The CDR3 covers 15 residues. V was clipped by 5 bases and J by 2 bases; unmatched bases: 9. Germline V gene sequence: CDR1 SGHAT, CDR2 FQDESV (reference sequence). CDR3 sequence (DNA): TGTGCCAGCAGCCCAAGACAGGGTCTGACCTACGAGCAGTACTTC. This translates into CASSPRQGLTYEQYF. The entire variable domain, with the rest obtained from reference TRBV11-1 and TRBJ2-7, is as follows: EAEVAQSPRYKITEKSQAVAFWCDPISGHATLYWYRQILGQGPELLVQFQDESVVDDSQLPKDRFSAERLKGVDSTLKIQPAELGDSAMYLCASSPRQGLTYEQYFGPGTRLTVT.

The rearrangement links TRBV12-3 or TRBV12-4 to TRBJ2-1; TRBD1 matches 8 bases. The CDR3 extends over 11 amino acids. The V and J ends lost 6 bases and 13 bases, in that order; junction bases with no gene match: 5. The CDR3 loop is CASSPDRGQFF. The DNA of the CDR3 is TGTGCCAGCAGCCCTGACAGGGGACAGTTCTTC.

Only a few counts were recorded for this clone. The chain links TRBV19 to TRBJ1-1; D not certain. Germline CDR1 reads LNHDA; CDR2 reads SQIVND (reference sequence). The V end was cut by 5 bases, the J end by 7 bases, with 8 bases between. This CDR3 has 11 amino acids. CDR3 coding DNA: TGTGCCAGTAGTCGGGAGTATGAAGCTTTCTTT. Its protein product is CASSREYEAFF.

J is TRBJ2-2 and V is TRBV19; D assignment may be TRBD1 or TRBD2 (5 bases each). V lost 0 bases and J lost 4, with 6 bases in between. Germline assignment: CDR1 LNHDA and CDR2 SQIVND (reference sequence). The CDR3 covers 14 residues. The CDR3 DNA reads TGTGCCAGTAGTATAGATGGGGGCACCGGGGAGCTGTTTTTT. This sequence encodes CASSIDGGTGELFF.